A selection of T cell receptor beta chains follows, all from one sample in a study of PD-L1 blockade in urothelial cancer. Clones were sequenced by immunoSEQ multiplex PCR, and TCRdb holds only the in-frame ones, with some missing. The sample includes roughly 38,000 clones, roughly 80% of them seen just once. This sample comprised PBMCs, obtained around atezolizumab (anti-PD-L1) treatment. Receptors were obtained from a man aged 60-69 years with urothelial cancer. CDR3s include the opening cysteine and the closing phenylalanine or tryptophan. The D gene is left open where the match is weak. Some rows mark clone size as missing; the rest say once, few, many or name a class of expanded clone.

clone_size d_call j_call v_call cdr3_nt cdr3_aa
NA NA TRBJ2-4 TRBV2 TGTGCCAGCAGTGAACTACAGGGAGAAAACATTCAGTACTTC CASSELQGENIQYF
NA TRBD1 TRBJ2-7 TRBV7-8 TGTGCCAGCAGCTATGAAGCGTTCGGGACAGGGGTCTACGAGCAGTACTTC CASSYEAFGTGVYEQYF
NA NA TRBJ1-2 TRBV5-1 TGCGCCAGCAGTGCCCTTCGGGAGGATGGCTACACCTTC CASSALREDGYTF
few TRBD1 TRBJ2-2 TRBV7-8 TGTGCCAGCAGCTCAGAGACAGGGTCGAACACCGGGGAGCTGTTTTTT CASSSETGSNTGELFF
NA NA TRBJ1-1 TRBV2 TGTGCCAGCAGCCCGACAGAATCGAACACTGAAGCTTTCTTT CASSPTESNTEAFF
NA TRBD2 TRBJ2-5 TRBV5-6 TGTGCCAGCAGCGGTAGCGGGGGGGCAAAAGAGACCCAGTACTTC CASSGSGGAKETQYF
NA NA TRBJ1-4 TRBV5-1 TGCGCCAGCAGCCCCTCGATGGACAGCCCTAATGAAAAACTGTTTTTT CASSPSMDSPNEKLFF
NA NA TRBJ1-3 TRBV6-1 TGTGCCAGCAGTGAAAGTCATCGGGGGGCGCGAGGAAACACCATATATTTT CASSESHRGARGNTIYF
NA NA TRBJ2-7 TRBV28 TGTGCCAGCAGGATGGGCGACAGCTCCTACGAGCAGTACTTC CASRMGDSSYEQYF
NA TRBD1 TRBJ1-1 TRBV7-9 TGTGCCAGCAGCTCCCCGACAGGGCATAATCAGAACACTGAAGCTTTCTTT CASSSPTGHNQNTEAFF
NA NA TRBJ2-1 TRBV6-1 TGTGCCAGCAGTGATATAAGGGGGTTCTCCTACAATGAGCAGTTCTTC CASSDIRGFSYNEQFF
few NA TRBJ1-4 TRBV19 TGTGCCAGTAGTATAGTGTTCCAGGCAACTAATGAAAAACTGTTTTTT CASSIVFQATNEKLFF
NA NA TRBJ2-4 TRBV6-1 TGTGCCTCTCAGGGGATAGGGGTAAACATTCAGTACTTC CASQGIGVNIQYF
NA NA TRBJ1-5 TRBV28 TGTGCCAGCAGTTTACAGGGCGGAAGCAATCAGCCCCAGCATTTT CASSLQGGSNQPQHF
NA TRBD2 TRBJ2-3 TRBV11-3 TGTGCCAGCAGCTCGGGAGCGGGGGGGAGGACAGATACGCAGTATTTT CASSSGAGGRTDTQYF
NA TRBD1 TRBJ1-6 TRBV30 TGTGCCTGGACCGGGACAGATAATTCACCCCTCCACTTT CAWTGTDNSPLHF
once TRBD1 TRBJ1-1 TRBV19 TGTGCCAGTAGTATAGGGCTATGGACAGGGGGAAACACTGAAGCTTTCTTT CASSIGLWTGGNTEAFF
NA TRBD2 TRBJ2-5 TRBV11-2 TGTGCCAGCAGCCATTCGTCTAGCGGGGGGCAAGAGACCCAGTACTTC CASSHSSSGGQETQYF
few TRBD1 TRBJ1-2 TRBV5-1 TGCGCCAGCAGCTTGGCCGTTGGACAGGCGGGGGGCTACACCTTC CASSLAVGQAGGYTF
NA TRBD2 TRBJ2-5 TRBV11-2 TGTGCCAGCAGCTTAGGTAGCGGGGATGAGACCCAGTACTTC CASSLGSGDETQYF
NA NA TRBJ2-5 TRBV28 TGTGCCAGCAGTTCGTCCCAACTCCGGAGTGAGGAGACCCAGTACTTC CASSSSQLRSEETQYF
NA NA TRBJ2-2 TRBV27 TGTGCCAGCAGTTTATCCTATCGGGACATTAACACCGGGGAGCTGTTTTTT CASSLSYRDINTGELFF
NA NA TRBJ1-4 TRBV18 TGTGCCAGCTCTGGGATGACAGGTTCCCCAGGTGAACTGTTTTTT CASSGMTGSPGELFF
NA TRBD1 TRBJ2-1 TRBV9 TGTGCCAGCAGCGCGCCCGGGACAGGGATCAATGAGCAGTTCTTC CASSAPGTGINEQFF
NA NA TRBJ2-7 TRBV7-3 TGTGCCAGCAGCCCCCGTAGGGGGCGGGACTACGAGCAGTACTTC CASSPRRGRDYEQYF
NA TRBD1 TRBJ1-3 TRBV5-1 TGCGCCAGCAGCCGGGGACAGGGGGCATCGTCTGGAAACACCATATATTTT CASSRGQGASSGNTIYF
few TRBD1 TRBJ1-5 TRBV7-8 TGTGCCAGCAGCTTTCTGACAGGGGCCGGGGGGCCCCAGCATTTT CASSFLTGAGGPQHF
NA NA TRBJ1-1 TRBV16 TGTGCCAGCAGCCAATCCCCCGGACAGAGAAATGAAGCTTTCTTT CASSQSPGQRNEAFF
NA NA TRBJ2-2 TRBV10-1 TGCGCCAGCAGCCCCTCCGAGGCCGGGGAGCTGTTTTTT CASSPSEAGELFF
few NA TRBJ2-7 TRBV5-4 TGTGCCAGCAGCGGGACTCCGGGGGTCGGTACCTACGAGCAGTACTTC CASSGTPGVGTYEQYF
few NA TRBJ2-7 TRBV28 TGTGCCAGCAGTTTCGGGACTCAATCCTACGAGCAGTACTTC CASSFGTQSYEQYF
NA NA TRBJ2-2 TRBV2 TGTGCCAGCAATTTCGCGCGGAACACCGGGGAGCTGTTTTTT CASNFARNTGELFF
NA TRBD1 TRBJ1-1 TRBV11-2 TGTGCCAGCAGCTTAGGACAGGGGGCACTGAACACTGAAGCTTTCTTT CASSLGQGALNTEAFF
NA NA TRBJ2-1 TRBV28 TGTGCCAGCAGTCCCCCAGGGGTGCCCTACAATGAGCAGTTCTTC CASSPPGVPYNEQFF
NA NA TRBJ2-5 TRBV29-1 TGCAGCGTTGCGGGCGGGTCCGGAGAGACCCAGTACTTC CSVAGGSGETQYF
NA NA TRBJ2-2 TRBV21-1 TGTGCCAGACGGTCCCCCCGGAACACCGGGGAGCTGTTTTTT CARRSPRNTGELFF
NA TRBD1 TRBJ2-7 TRBV5-1 TGCGCCAGCAGCTCTTCCGGGACAGGGGGTCGCGAGCAGTACTTC CASSSSGTGGREQYF
few NA TRBJ1-1 TRBV6-1 TGTGCCAGCACCCCCGACAGGCTCTACACTGAAGCTTTCTTT CASTPDRLYTEAFF
NA TRBD1 TRBJ2-3 TRBV30 TGTGCCTGGAGGGGACAGGGGCGCAACACAGATACGCAGTATTTT CAWRGQGRNTDTQYF
NA NA TRBJ1-3 TRBV29-1 TGCAGCGTTAACAGGGGAAACACCATATATTTT CSVNRGNTIYF
NA TRBD1 TRBJ1-2 TRBV28 TGTGCCAGCAGTTCCCTGGGTCGACAGGGAAGCGACTATGGCTACACCTTC CASSSLGRQGSDYGYTF
NA NA TRBJ2-7 TRBV5-1 TGCGCCAGCAGCTTGGTCGGTGACATCCGTTACGAGCAGTACTTC CASSLVGDIRYEQYF
NA TRBD1 TRBJ2-7 TRBV9 TGTGCCAGCAGCATATCAGGGGGTCCGCCTTACGAGCAGTACTTC CASSISGGPPYEQYF
NA NA TRBJ2-1 TRBV15 TGTGCCACCAGCTTCCCTACTGACAGCTCCTACAATGAGCAGTTCTTC CATSFPTDSSYNEQFF
NA NA TRBJ1-1 TRBV6-6 TGTGCCAGCAGTTACCCAGAGAGACTTCGGGCTGAAGCTTTCTTT CASSYPERLRAEAFF
NA NA TRBJ2-6 TRBV5-6 TGTGCCAGCAGCTTAGTGCAGAGGCACTCTGGGGCCAACGTCCTGACTTTC CASSLVQRHSGANVLTF
NA TRBD1 TRBJ1-1 TRBV5-1 TGCGCCAGCAGCTTGTCCGACAGGGGGCTTGGTGAAGCTTTCTTT CASSLSDRGLGEAFF
once NA TRBJ2-6 TRBV9 TGTGCCAGCAGCGTGGACGGGACTGGGGCCAACGTCCTGACTTTC CASSVDGTGANVLTF
NA NA TRBJ1-6 TRBV11-3 TGTGCCAACAGGAGGAATTCACCCCTCCACTTT CANRRNSPLHF
NA TRBD1 TRBJ1-2 TRBV28 TGTGCCTCATGGCCGGACAGGTACTATGGCTACACCTTC CASWPDRYYGYTF
NA TRBD1 TRBJ1-2 TRBV4-2 TGTGCCAGCAGCCCTTCCGGGACAGGAGGGGCCCTTGGCTACACCTTC CASSPSGTGGALGYTF
NA NA TRBJ1-1 TRBV5-4 TGTGCCAGCAGCTTGCAGGGAATTAACACTGAAGCTTTCTTT CASSLQGINTEAFF
NA TRBD1 TRBJ2-7 TRBV28 TGTGCCAGCATAGGGACAGGACTATTCGAGCAGTACTTC CASIGTGLFEQYF
few TRBD1 TRBJ1-4 TRBV28 TGTGCCAGCAGTCGAGCTTCCGGGACAGGGACCGAAAAACTGTTTTTT CASSRASGTGTEKLFF
few NA TRBJ1-6 TRBV7-8 TGTGCCAGCAGCCTCGGACAGATTACCCCCTATAATTCACCCCTCCACTTT CASSLGQITPYNSPLHF
NA NA TRBJ2-3 TRBV2 TGTGCCAGCAGTGCTAGCCGGGCCGGTACGCAGTATTTT CASSASRAGTQYF
once TRBD1 TRBJ1-5 TRBV28 TGTGCCAGCAGTTTAAGGGACAGGGGCAATCAGCCCCAGCATTTT CASSLRDRGNQPQHF